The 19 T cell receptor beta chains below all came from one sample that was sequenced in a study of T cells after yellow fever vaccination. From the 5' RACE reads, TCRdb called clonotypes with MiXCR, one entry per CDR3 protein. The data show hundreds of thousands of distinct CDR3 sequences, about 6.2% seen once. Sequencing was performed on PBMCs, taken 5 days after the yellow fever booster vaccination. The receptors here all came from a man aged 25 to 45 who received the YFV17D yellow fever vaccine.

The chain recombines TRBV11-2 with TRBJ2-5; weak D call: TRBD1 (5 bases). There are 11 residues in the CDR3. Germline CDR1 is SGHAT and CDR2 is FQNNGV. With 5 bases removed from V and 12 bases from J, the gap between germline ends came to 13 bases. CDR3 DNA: TGTGCCAGCAGCCAAGGACAAACGAAGTACTTC. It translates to CASSQGQTKYF.

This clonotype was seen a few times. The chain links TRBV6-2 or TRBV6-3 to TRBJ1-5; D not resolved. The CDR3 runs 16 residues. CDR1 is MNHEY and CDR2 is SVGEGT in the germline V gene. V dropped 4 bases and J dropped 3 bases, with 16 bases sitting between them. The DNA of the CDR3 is TGTGCCAGCAGTTTCATGTCTCCCAGCGCCAATCAGCCCCAGCATTTT. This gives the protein CASSFMSPSANQPQHF.

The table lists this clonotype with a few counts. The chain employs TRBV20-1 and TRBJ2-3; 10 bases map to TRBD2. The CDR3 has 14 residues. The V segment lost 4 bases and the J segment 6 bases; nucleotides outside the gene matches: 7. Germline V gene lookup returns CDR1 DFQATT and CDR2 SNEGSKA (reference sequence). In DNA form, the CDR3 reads TGCAGTGCTACCTTGACTAGCGGGCGGGATACGCAGTATTTT. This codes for CSATLTSGRDTQYF.

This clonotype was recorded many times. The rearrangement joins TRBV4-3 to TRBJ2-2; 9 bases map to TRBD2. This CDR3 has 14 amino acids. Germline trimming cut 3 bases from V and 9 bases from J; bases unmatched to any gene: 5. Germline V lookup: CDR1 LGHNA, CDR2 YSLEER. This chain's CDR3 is CASSQSGTSWELFF. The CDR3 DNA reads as TGCGCCAGCAGCCAGAGCGGGACTAGCTGGGAGCTGTTTTTT.

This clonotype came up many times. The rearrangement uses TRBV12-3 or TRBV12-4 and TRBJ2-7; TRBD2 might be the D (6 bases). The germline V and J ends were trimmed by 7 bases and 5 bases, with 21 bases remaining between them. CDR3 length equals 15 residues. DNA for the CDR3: TGTGCCAGCACCCCCAAGCCGGGGAGGTCCCACGAGCAGTACTTC. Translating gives CASTPKPGRSHEQYF.

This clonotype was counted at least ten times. CDR3 loop: CASWVGYNEQFF. The CDR3 DNA reads as TGTGCCAGCTGGGTGGGATACAATGAGCAGTTCTTC. V and J are TRBV6-1 and TRBJ2-1; D gene unclear. CDR3 length equals 12 residues. Trimming took off 8 bases at V and 4 bases at J, with 9 bases between the two ends. The germline gives CDR1 MNHNS, CDR2 SASEGT.

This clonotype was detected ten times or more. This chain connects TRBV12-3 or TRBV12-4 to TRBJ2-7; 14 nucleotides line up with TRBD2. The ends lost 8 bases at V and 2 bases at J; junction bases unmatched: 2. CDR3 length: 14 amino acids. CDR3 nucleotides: TGTGCCAGCGGACTAGCGGGAGGAACCTACGAGCAGTACTTC. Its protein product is CASGLAGGTYEQYF.

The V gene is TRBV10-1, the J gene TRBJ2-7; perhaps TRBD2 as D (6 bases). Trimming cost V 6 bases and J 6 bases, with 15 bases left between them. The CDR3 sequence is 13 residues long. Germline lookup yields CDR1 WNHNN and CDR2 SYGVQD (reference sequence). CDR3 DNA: TGCGCCAGCAGCGGGGACGGGGGAAGCGAGCAGTACTTC. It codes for CASSGDGGSEQYF.

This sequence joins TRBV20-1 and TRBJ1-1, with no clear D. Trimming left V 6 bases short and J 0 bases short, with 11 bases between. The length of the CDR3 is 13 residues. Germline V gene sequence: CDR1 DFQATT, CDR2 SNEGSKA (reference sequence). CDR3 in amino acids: CSAKVTVNTEAFF. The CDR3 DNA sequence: TGCAGTGCGAAAGTTACAGTGAACACTGAAGCTTTCTTT.

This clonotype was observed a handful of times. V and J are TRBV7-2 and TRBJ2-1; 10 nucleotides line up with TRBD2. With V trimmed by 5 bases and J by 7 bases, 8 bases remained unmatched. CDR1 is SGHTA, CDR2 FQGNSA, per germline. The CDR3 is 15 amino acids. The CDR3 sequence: CASSPLAGVQNEQFF. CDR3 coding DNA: TGTGCCAGCAGCCCCCTAGCGGGAGTTCAAAATGAGCAGTTCTTC.

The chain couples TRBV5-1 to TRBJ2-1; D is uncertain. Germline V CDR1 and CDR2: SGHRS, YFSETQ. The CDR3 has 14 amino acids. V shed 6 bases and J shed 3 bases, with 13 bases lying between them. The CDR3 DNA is TGCGCCAGCAACCCCCTGTCCCTCTACAATGAGCAGTTCTTC. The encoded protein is CASNPLSLYNEQFF.

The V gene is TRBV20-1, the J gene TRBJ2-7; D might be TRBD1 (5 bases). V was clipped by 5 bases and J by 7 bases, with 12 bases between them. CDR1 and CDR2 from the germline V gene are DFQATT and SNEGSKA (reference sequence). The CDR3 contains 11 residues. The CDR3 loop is CSAGKKGEQYF. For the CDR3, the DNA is TGCAGTGCTGGGAAGAAGGGGGAGCAGTACTTC.

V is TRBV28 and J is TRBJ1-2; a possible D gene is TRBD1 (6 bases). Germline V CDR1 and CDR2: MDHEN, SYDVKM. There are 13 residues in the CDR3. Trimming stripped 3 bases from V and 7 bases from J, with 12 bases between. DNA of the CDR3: TGTGCCAGCAGTTTGCAGGGGTTACTTGGCTACACCTTC. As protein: CASSLQGLLGYTF.

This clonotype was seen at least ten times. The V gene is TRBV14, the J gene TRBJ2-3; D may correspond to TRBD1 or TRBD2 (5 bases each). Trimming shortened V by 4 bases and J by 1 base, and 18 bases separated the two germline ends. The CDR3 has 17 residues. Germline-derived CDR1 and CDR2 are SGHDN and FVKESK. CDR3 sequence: CASSPRDPLRGTDTQYF. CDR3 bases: TGTGCCAGCAGCCCCCGGGACCCGCTCAGAGGCACAGATACGCAGTATTTT.

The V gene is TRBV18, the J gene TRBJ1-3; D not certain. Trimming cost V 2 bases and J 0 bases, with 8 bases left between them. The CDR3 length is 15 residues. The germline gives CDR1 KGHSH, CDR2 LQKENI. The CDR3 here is CASSPIESSGNTIYF. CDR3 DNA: TGTGCCAGCTCACCAATAGAGAGCTCTGGAAACACCATATATTTT.

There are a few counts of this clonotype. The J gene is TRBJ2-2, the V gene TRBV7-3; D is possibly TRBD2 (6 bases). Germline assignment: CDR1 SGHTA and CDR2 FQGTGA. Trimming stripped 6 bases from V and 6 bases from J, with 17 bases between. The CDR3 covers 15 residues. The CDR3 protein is CASSRDVGGAGELFF. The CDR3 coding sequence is TGTGCCAGCAGTCGGGACGTGGGGGGAGCCGGGGAGCTGTTTTTT.

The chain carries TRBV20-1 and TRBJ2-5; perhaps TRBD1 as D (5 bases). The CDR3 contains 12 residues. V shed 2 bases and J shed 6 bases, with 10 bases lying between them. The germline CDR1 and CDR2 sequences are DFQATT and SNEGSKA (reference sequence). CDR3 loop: CSARQGSKTQYF. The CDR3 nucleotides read TGCAGTGCTAGACAGGGTTCGAAGACCCAGTACTTC.

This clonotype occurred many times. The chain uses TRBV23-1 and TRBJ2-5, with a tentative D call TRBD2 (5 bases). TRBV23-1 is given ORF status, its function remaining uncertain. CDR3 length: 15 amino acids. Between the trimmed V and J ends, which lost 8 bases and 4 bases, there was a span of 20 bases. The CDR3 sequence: CASFDRGEDGETQYF. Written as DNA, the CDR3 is TGCGCCAGCTTCGATCGGGGAGAAGATGGAGAGACCCAGTACTTC.

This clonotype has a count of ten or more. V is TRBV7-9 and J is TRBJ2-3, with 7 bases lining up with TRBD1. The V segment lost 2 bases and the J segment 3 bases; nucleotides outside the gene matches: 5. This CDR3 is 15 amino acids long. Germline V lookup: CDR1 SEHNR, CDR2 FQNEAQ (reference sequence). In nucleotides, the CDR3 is TGTGCCAGCAGCTTATTTGAGGGGGCAACAGATACGCAGTATTTT. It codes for CASSLFEGATDTQYF.